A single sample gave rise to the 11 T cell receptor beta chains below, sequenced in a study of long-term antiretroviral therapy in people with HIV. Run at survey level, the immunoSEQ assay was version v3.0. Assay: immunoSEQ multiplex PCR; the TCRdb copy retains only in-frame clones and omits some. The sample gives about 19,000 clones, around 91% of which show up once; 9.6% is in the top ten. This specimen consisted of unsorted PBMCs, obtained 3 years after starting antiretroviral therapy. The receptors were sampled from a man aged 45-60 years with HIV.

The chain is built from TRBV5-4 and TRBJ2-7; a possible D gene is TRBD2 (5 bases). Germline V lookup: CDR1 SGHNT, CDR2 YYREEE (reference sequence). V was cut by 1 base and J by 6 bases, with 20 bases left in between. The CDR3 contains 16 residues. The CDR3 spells CASSLMSPGNSGEQYF. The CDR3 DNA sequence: TGTGCCAGCAGCTTGATGTCACCGGGGAATAGTGGCGAGCAGTACTTC.

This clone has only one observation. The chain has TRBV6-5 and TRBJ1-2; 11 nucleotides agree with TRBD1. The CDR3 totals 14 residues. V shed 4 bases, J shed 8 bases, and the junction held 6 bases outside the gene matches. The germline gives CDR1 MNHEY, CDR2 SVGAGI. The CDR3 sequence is CASSWGDRGNGYTF. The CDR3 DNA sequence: TGTGCCAGCAGTTGGGGGGACAGGGGGAACGGCTACACCTTC.

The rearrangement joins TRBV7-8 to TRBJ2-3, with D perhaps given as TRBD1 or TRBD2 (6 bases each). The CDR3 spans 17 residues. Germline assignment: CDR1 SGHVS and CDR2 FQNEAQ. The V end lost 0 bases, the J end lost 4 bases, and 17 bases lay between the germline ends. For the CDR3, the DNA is TGTGCCAGCAGCTTAGCCCGTCGGGGGCCCGTATCAGATACGCAGTATTTT. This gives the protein CASSLARRGPVSDTQYF.

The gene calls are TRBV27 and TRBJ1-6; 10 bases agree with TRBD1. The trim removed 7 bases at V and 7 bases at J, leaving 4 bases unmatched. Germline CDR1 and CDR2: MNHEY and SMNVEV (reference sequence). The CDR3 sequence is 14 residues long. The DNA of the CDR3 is TGTGCCAGCAAGGAGGGACAGGGGAATTCACCCCTCCACTTT. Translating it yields CASKEGQGNSPLHF.

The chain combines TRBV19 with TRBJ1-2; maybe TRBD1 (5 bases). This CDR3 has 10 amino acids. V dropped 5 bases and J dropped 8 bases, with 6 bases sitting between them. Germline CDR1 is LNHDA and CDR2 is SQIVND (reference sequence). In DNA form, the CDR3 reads TGTGCCAGTAGTGGGGGGGGCTACACCTTC. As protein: CASSGGGYTF.

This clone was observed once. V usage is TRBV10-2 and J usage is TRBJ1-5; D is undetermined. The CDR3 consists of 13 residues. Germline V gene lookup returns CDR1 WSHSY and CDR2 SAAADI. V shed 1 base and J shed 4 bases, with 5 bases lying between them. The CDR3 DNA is TGCGCCAGCAGTGAGTACGGTAATCAGCCCCAGCATTTT. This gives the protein CASSEYGNQPQHF.

The CDR3 region has the DNA TGCGCCAGCAGCGAAGGGGGTGAGCAGTACTTC. Its protein product is CASSEGGEQYF. The chain is built from TRBV5-1 and TRBJ2-7; a weak D match, TRBD1 (6 bases). Trimming removed 4 bases from V and 7 bases from J, with 9 bases in between. CDR1 is SGHRS, CDR2 YFSETQ, per germline. The CDR3 extends over 11 amino acids.

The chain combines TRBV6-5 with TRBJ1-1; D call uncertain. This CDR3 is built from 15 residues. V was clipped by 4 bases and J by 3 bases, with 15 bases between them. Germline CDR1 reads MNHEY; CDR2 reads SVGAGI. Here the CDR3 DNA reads TGTGCCAGCAGTTTTAAGCTCGGACCGGACACTGAAGCTTTCTTT. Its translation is CASSFKLGPDTEAFF.

The CDR3 sequence is CASSYSTVYEQYF. CDR3 nucleotides: TGTGCCAGCAGTTACTCGACTGTCTACGAGCAGTACTTC. The chain links TRBV6-5 to TRBJ2-7, with no clear D. This CDR3 is built from 13 residues. V was trimmed by 0 bases and J by 3 bases, leaving 6 bases between them. Per the germline V gene, CDR1 is MNHEY and CDR2 is SVGAGI.

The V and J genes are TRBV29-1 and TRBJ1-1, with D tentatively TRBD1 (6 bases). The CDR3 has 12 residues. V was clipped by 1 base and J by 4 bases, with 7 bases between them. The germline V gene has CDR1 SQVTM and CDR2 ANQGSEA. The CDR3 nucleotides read TGCAGCGTTGAAGGCAGGGGCACTGAAGCTTTCTTT. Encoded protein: CSVEGRGTEAFF.

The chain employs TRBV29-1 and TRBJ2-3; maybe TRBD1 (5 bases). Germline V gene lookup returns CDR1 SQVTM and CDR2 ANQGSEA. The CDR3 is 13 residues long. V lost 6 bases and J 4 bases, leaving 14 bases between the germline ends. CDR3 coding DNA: TGCAGCGTAATGGGGCAGGGATCAGATACGCAGTATTTT. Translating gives CSVMGQGSDTQYF.